This record covers a single T cell receptor (beta chain). Its specificity is not known. Data came from immunoSEQ multiplex PCR; TCRdb stores just in-frame clones and leaves some out. The sample includes around 87,000 clones, around 83% of them seen just once. The data stem from a study of glioma-infiltrating T cells after dendritic cell vaccination. Study context: Autologous tumor lysate-pulsed dendritic cell vaccination was given between the early 2000s and the early 2010s. Overall study findings and caveats: Only a small number of patients had complete blood and tumor samples.

Stated time point: after dendritic cell vaccination, including at tumor progression/relapse. Trimming removed 5 bases from V and 0 bases from J, with 7 bases in between. The CDR3 loop spans 13 amino acids. The germline gives CDR1 MNHNY, CDR2 SVGAGI (reference sequence). This TCR derives from a human donor with glioblastoma. Material: blood, obtained after dendritic cell vaccination. V and J are TRBV6-6 and TRBJ1-2, with TRBD1 as a possible D gene (5 bases). The DNA for the CDR3 is TGTGCCAGCAGTCGACAGTCTAACTATGGCTACACCTTC. Translating it yields CASSRQSNYGYTF.